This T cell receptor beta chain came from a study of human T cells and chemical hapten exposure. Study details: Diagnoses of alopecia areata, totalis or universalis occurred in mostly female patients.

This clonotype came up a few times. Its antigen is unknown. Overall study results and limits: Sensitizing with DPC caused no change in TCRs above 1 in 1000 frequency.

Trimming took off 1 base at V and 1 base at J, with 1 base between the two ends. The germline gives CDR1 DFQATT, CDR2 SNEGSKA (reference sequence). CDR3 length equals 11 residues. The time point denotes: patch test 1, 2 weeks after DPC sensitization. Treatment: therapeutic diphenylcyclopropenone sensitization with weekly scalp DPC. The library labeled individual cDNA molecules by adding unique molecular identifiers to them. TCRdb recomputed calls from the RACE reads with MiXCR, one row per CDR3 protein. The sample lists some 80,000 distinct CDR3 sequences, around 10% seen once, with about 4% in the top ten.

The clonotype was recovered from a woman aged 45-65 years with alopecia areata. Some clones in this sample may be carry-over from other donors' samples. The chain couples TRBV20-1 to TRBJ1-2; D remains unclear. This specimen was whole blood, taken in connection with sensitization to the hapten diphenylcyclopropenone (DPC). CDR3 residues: CSARVNYGYTF. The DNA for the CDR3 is TGCAGTGCTAGAGTTAACTATGGCTACACCTTC.